Shown below are 12 T cell receptor beta chains from a single sample sequenced in a study of shared clonotypes between healthy human individuals. The method was immunoSEQ multiplex PCR; TCRdb's version includes in-frame clones alone and lacks a portion of them. The repertoire holds around 610,000 clones, with 95% to 96% as singletons. Naive CD8 isolation took CD45RO-negative cells positively selected for CCR7 and excluded terminally differentiated effector memory CD45RA+ cells. Input material: naive CD8+ T cells sorted from blood. The receptors here all came from a woman in her thirties in good health.

The chain recombines TRBV27 with TRBJ2-3; 7 bases line up with TRBD2. CDR1 MNHEY and CDR2 SMNVEV come from the germline V gene (reference sequence). CDR3 length equals 16 residues. Trimming removed 5 bases from V and 3 bases from J; junction bases left unmatched: 11. The CDR3 sequence is CASSPYAGGSTDTQYF. The CDR3 DNA is TGTGCCAGCAGTCCATACGCGGGCGGGAGTACAGATACGCAGTATTTT.

This chain connects TRBV5-6 to TRBJ1-1, with D tentatively TRBD1 (5 bases). The CDR3 runs to 13 residues. Germline CDR1 and CDR2: SGHDT and YYEEEE. V was clipped by 7 bases and J by 4 bases, with 14 bases between them. CDR3 sequence reads: CASWVGAGTEAFF. For the CDR3, the DNA is TGTGCCAGCTGGGTCGGGGCTGGCACTGAAGCTTTCTTT.

Remarks on this clone: One end of the junction fails to match germline, which may point to a read error. This chain joins TRBV25-1 and TRBJ2-2; D may be TRBD1 or TRBD2 (6 bases each). Germline-derived CDR1 and CDR2 are MGHDK and SYGVNS. This CDR3 region has 11 residues. Written as DNA, the CDR3 is TGTACCAGCAGGAGGGGGAGGGAGCTGTTTTTT. This encodes CTSRRGRELFF.

This sequence joins TRBV5-1 and TRBJ2-1, with 9 bases fitting TRBD2. Per germline, CDR1 SGHRS and CDR2 YFSETQ. The CDR3 is made up of 19 amino acids. Germline trimming cut 4 bases from V and 1 base from J; bases unmatched to any gene: 15. Written as DNA, the CDR3 is TGCGCCAGCAGCGGGAGGGCTAGCGGGGAAAGGGTATCCTACAATGAGCAGTTCTTC. Its protein product is CASSGRASGERVSYNEQFF.

The rearrangement joins TRBV4-1 to TRBJ2-5; 10 nucleotides agree with TRBD2. Germline CDR1 reads MGHRA; CDR2 reads YSYEKL. CDR3 length equals 16 residues. The V and J ends lost 1 base and 2 bases, in that order; junction bases with no gene match: 4. The CDR3 bases are TGCGCCAGCAGCCAAGTTCTAGCGGGGGAACAAGAGACCCAGTACTTC. Translation gives CASSQVLAGEQETQYF.

The chain recombines TRBV4-1 with TRBJ1-4, with D maybe TRBD1 (6 bases). V was trimmed by 1 base and J by 8 bases, leaving 8 bases between them. Germline CDR1 is MGHRA and CDR2 is YSYEKL. CDR3 length: 13 residues. CDR3 in amino acids: CASSQGGREKLFF. The CDR3 nucleotides read TGCGCCAGCAGCCAAGGGGGGCGCGAAAAACTGTTTTTT.

V usage is TRBV28 and J usage is TRBJ2-2; TRBD2 is a possible D gene (6 bases). Trimming took 3 bases from V and 5 from J, leaving 25 bases between them. This CDR3 region has 19 residues. Germline CDR1 reads MDHEN; CDR2 reads SYDVKM. The CDR3 coding sequence is TGTGCCAGCAGTTTCGCGAGTTCCCGGGACTCGATCAGAACCGGGGAGCTGTTTTTT. Translation: CASSFASSRDSIRTGELFF.

This rearrangement joins TRBV19 to TRBJ1-2; D is ambiguous. The CDR3 sequence is 12 residues long. The V end was cut by 1 base, the J end by 11 bases, with 11 bases between. The germline V gene encodes CDR1 LNHDA and CDR2 SQIVND (reference sequence). In nucleotides, the CDR3 is TGTGCCAGTAGTATAGGTGCCGCAGAGTACACCTTC. Encoded protein: CASSIGAAEYTF.

The V call is TRBV4-1, the J call TRBJ2-7, with D possibly called TRBD1 or TRBD2 (5 bases each). V lost 3 bases and J 2 bases, leaving 17 bases between the germline ends. The CDR3 sequence is 16 residues long. Germline values: CDR1 MGHRA, CDR2 YSYEKL. The CDR3 DNA is TGCGCCAGCAGCCAGTCGCCGGGACCCGGGGCCTACGAGCAGTACTTC. Translation gives CASSQSPGPGAYEQYF.

The chain recombines TRBV10-1 with TRBJ2-5; no clear D gene. Trimming took off 1 base at V and 5 bases at J, with 2 bases between the two ends. This CDR3 has 11 residues. CDR1 is WNHNN, CDR2 SYGVQD, per germline (reference sequence). The CDR3 reads CASSEYETQYF. As DNA, the CDR3 is TGCGCCAGCAGTGAGTACGAGACCCAGTACTTC.

The V call is TRBV5-5, the J call TRBJ2-5, with TRBD2 matching 10 bases. This CDR3 comprises 17 residues. Losses at the gene ends were 1 base for V and 5 bases for J; bases not matched to a gene: 11. The germline gives CDR1 SGHKS, CDR2 YYEKEE (reference sequence). This CDR3 is CASSLYGLAGAHETQYF. The CDR3, as DNA: TGTGCCAGCAGCTTGTACGGCCTAGCGGGAGCACATGAGACCCAGTACTTC.

This clone was recorded a few times. The chain links TRBV4-1 to TRBJ1-2, with D possibly TRBD1 on 5 matching bases. Germline-derived CDR1 and CDR2 are MGHRA and YSYEKL. This CDR3 is 15 amino acids long. V lost 1 base, J lost 3 bases, and 12 bases lay in between. CDR3 sequence reads: CASSQVVAGDYGYTF. CDR3 in DNA: TGCGCCAGCAGCCAAGTGGTGGCGGGGGACTATGGCTACACCTTC.